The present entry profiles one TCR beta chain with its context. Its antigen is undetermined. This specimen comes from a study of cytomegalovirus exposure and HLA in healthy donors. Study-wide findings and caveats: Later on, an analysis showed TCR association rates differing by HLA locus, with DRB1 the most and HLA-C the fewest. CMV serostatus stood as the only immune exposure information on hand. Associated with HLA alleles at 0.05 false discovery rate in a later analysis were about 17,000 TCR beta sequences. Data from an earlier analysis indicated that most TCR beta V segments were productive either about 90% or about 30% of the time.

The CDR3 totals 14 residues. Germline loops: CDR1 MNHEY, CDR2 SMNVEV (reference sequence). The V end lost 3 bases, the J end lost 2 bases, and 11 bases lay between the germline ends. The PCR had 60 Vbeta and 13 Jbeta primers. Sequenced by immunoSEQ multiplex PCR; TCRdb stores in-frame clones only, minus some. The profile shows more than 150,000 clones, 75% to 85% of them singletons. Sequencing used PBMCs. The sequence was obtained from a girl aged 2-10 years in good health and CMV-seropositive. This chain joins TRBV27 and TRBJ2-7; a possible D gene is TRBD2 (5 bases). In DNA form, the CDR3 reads TGTGCCAGCAGTTTTCGGAGGATCCCCTACGAGCAGTACTTC. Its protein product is CASSFRRIPYEQYF.